A selection of T cell receptor beta chains follows, all from one sample in a study of blood T cell repertoires in COVID-19. Generated by immunoSEQ multiplex PCR, the TCRdb table keeps only in-frame clones and is missing some. The data show around 290,000 clones, with around 87% seen just once and approximately 7.8% held by the top ten. The sample consisted of peripheral blood. The receptors here all came from a woman aged 45 to 65 who had recovered from COVID-19. Each CDR3 is given with its conserved first and last residue. The D gene is left open where the match is weak. Clone size, where shown, is once, few, many, or a class for clones that have expanded.

CDR3nt	CDR3aa	abundance	d_gene	v_gene	j_gene
TGTGCCAGCAAGAGGGGACTTGCCAAAAACATTCAGTACTTC	CASKRGLAKNIQYF	.	.	TRBV28	TRBJ2-4
TGTGCCAGCCGGGCAGGGGACAACTACGAGCAGTACTTC	CASRAGDNYEQYF	.	.	TRBV28	TRBJ2-7
TGTGCCAGTAGTATTAAGGCAGAGAGGTCACCCTCCGAGCAGTACTTC	CASSIKAERSPSEQYF	.	.	TRBV19	TRBJ2-7
TGTGCCAGCAGCTTGGGTACAGGCTATGGCTACACCTTC	CASSLGTGYGYTF	.	.	TRBV5-6	TRBJ1-2
TGTGCCAGCAGCCGATCGATCATAGACAGGGGGCGCTTAATATATGGCTACACCTTC	CASSRSIIDRGRLIYGYTF	.	TRBD1	TRBV5-4	TRBJ1-2
TGTGCCTGGGCAGGGTCCTATGGCTACACCTTC	CAWAGSYGYTF	.	.	TRBV30	TRBJ1-2
TGTGCCAGCAGTGAACAGACAAATCAGCCCCAGCATTTT	CASSEQTNQPQHF	few	.	TRBV2	TRBJ1-5
TGTGCCAGCAGCTTGGACCCAGGGATCGGGGCCAACGTCCTGACTTTC	CASSLDPGIGANVLTF	once	.	TRBV5-4	TRBJ2-6
TGTGCCAGCAGCCTCTTCCGACTCAACAGGGCGGGTGAAGCTTTCTTT	CASSLFRLNRAGEAFF	.	.	TRBV14	TRBJ1-1
TGTGCCAGCAGTTTATCACAGGGGTCGACGGCTAACTATGGCTACACCTTC	CASSLSQGSTANYGYTF	.	TRBD1	TRBV27	TRBJ1-2
TGTGCCAGCAGCTTATTCCCTGGCAGAACCACTGAAGCTTTCTTT	CASSLFPGRTTEAFF	.	.	TRBV7-2	TRBJ1-1
TGTGCCAGCAGCCCAGATTGGGGCCTGATCAACACTGAAGCTTTCTTT	CASSPDWGLINTEAFF	.	.	TRBV11-1	TRBJ1-1
TGTGCCAGCAGCGTAGCAGGGTCCAACGAGCAGTACTTC	CASSVAGSNEQYF	.	.	TRBV9	TRBJ2-7
TGTGCCACTTCCCCCCGGAGCGAATATTCACCCCTCCACTTT	CATSPRSEYSPLHF	.	.	TRBV19	TRBJ1-6
TGTGCCAGCAGCTTAGACCGGGAGACTGAAGCTTTCTTT	CASSLDRETEAFF	.	.	TRBV11-2	TRBJ1-1
TGCAGTGCTAGTAAGGGGGTGAGGGGCCAGCCCCAGCATTTT	CSASKGVRGQPQHF	.	.	TRBV20-1	TRBJ1-5
TGTGCCAGCAGTTGGCTAGCGGGCTACGAGCAGTACTTC	CASSWLAGYEQYF	few	TRBD2	TRBV12-3/TRBV12-4	TRBJ2-7
TGTGCCAGCAGCACATACGAGCAGTACTTC	CASSTYEQYF	.	.	TRBV11-2	TRBJ2-7
TGCGCCAGCGCTGTCGACGGGTCACTGAACACTGAAGCTTTCTTT	CASAVDGSLNTEAFF	.	.	TRBV5-1	TRBJ1-1
TGTGCTAGTGGTTTTGGGCCCCGCGGGTCTCCGGGAAACACCATATATTTT	CASGFGPRGSPGNTIYF	once	.	TRBV12-5	TRBJ1-3
TGTGCCAGCAGTTTTTCCGGGGTCCACACTGAAGCTTTCTTT	CASSFSGVHTEAFF	.	.	TRBV28	TRBJ1-1
TGTGCCACGGTAGGGGCAAGCCCTACCAGCACAGATACGCAGTATTTT	CATVGASPTSTDTQYF	.	.	TRBV10-3	TRBJ2-3
TGCGCCAGCAGCCAGGGGCCGGGTTTAATTCTAGCTTTCTTT	CASSQGPGLILAFF	once	.	TRBV4-1	TRBJ1-1
TGTGCCAGCAGTGACAGGACTAGCGGAAACTACGAGCAGTACTTC	CASSDRTSGNYEQYF	.	TRBD2	TRBV6-1	TRBJ2-7
TGTGCCAGCAGTGAGCTCGGGTCCTATAATTCACCCCTCCACTTT	CASSELGSYNSPLHF	.	.	TRBV6-1	TRBJ1-6
TGCAGCGGGGACTTGCGCGAGCGGGGGACGATCGGGGAGCTGTTTTTT	CSGDLRERGTIGELFF	once	TRBD2	TRBV29-1	TRBJ2-2
TGTGCCAGCAGTGAAGCATGGGGGACAGGCCCCCACATTCAGTACTTC	CASSEAWGTGPHIQYF	.	TRBD1	TRBV2	TRBJ2-4
TGTGCCAGCACGCGGTCGGGACAGGGTAACTATGGCTACACCTTC	CASTRSGQGNYGYTF	few	TRBD1	TRBV6-5	TRBJ1-2
TGCGCCAGCAGCCAAGAAATGGTGTCAGAAGGAAACACCATATATTTT	CASSQEMVSEGNTIYF	.	.	TRBV4-3	TRBJ1-3
TGTGCCTGGGCCGGGGGTCAGCGGGAGTTGAACGAGCAGTACTTC	CAWAGGQRELNEQYF	.	TRBD2	TRBV30	TRBJ2-7
TGTGCCAGCAGTTTTACAGACACCGGGGAGCTGTTTTTT	CASSFTDTGELFF	.	.	TRBV12-3/TRBV12-4	TRBJ2-2
TGTGCCAGCGGCACAGGGAACACTGAAGCTTTCTTT	CASGTGNTEAFF	.	.	TRBV6-6	TRBJ1-1
TGTGCCAGCAGTTTAGGACAAACCTCTGGAAACACCATATATTTT	CASSLGQTSGNTIYF	.	.	TRBV28	TRBJ1-3
TGTGCCTGGAGTGGCCTCCCAGGAGAGACCCAGTACTTC	CAWSGLPGETQYF	.	.	TRBV30	TRBJ2-5
TGCGCCAGCCAAATTATTTCAGGGGCCCCTGAAGCTTTCTTT	CASQIISGAPEAFF	.	.	TRBV4-1	TRBJ1-1
TGTGCCAGCAGCTTAGCTTATTCAGCGAACACCGGGGAGCTGTTTTTT	CASSLAYSANTGELFF	once	.	TRBV7-2	TRBJ2-2
TGTGCCAGCTCAAGGACAGGGTCTGGCTACACCTTC	CASSRTGSGYTF	.	TRBD1	TRBV12-3/TRBV12-4	TRBJ1-2
TGTGCCAGCAGCATCTCGACTAGCGGGGGGCAAGAGACCCAGTACTTC	CASSISTSGGQETQYF	.	TRBD2	TRBV11-3	TRBJ2-5
TGTGCCAGCAGCTGGGGGACAGGGGGCAAGACAGATACGCAGTATTTT	CASSWGTGGKTDTQYF	.	TRBD1	TRBV11-2	TRBJ2-3